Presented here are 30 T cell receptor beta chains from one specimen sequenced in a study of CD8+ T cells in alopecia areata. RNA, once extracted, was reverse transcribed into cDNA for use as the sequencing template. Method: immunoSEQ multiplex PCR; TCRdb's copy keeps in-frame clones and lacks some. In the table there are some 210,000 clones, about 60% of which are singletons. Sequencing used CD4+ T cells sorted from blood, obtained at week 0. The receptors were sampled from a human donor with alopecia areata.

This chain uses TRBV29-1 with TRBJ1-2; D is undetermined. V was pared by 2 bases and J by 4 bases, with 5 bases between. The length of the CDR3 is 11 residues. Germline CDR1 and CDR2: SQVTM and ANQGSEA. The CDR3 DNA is TGCAGCGTTGAACAGGTCTATGGCTACACCTTC. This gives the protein CSVEQVYGYTF. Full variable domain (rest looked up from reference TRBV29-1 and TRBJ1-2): SAVISQKPSRDICQRGTSLTIQCQVDSQVTMMFWYRQQPGQSLTLIATANQGSEATYESGFVIDKFPISRPNLTFSTLTVSNMSPEDSSIYLCSVEQVYGYTFGSGTRLTVV.

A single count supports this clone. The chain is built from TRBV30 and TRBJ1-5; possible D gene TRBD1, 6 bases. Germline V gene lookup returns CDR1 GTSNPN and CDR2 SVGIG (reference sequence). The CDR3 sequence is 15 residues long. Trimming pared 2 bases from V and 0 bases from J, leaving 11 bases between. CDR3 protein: CAWSRDTYSNQPQHF. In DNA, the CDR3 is TGTGCCTGGAGTCGGGACACCTATAGCAATCAGCCCCAGCATTTT.

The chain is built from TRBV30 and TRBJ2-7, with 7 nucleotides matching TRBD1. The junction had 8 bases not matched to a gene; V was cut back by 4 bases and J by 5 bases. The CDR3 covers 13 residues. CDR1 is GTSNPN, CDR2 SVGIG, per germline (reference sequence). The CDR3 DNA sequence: TGTGCCTGGAACCGGGACAGAGGAGACGAGCAGTACTTC. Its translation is CAWNRDRGDEQYF.

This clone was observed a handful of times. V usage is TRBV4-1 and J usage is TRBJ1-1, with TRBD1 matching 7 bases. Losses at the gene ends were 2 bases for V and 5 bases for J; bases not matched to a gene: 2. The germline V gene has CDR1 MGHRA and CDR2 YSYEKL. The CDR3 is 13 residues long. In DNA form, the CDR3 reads TGCGCCAGCAGCCAAATACAGGGGACTGAAGCTTTCTTT. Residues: CASSQIQGTEAFF.

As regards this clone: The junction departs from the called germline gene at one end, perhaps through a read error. CDR3: CSVFAGPLNSEAFF. CDR3 in DNA: TGCAGCGTGTTCGCCGGACCCTTGAACTCTGAAGCTTTCTTT. The genes are TRBV29-1 and TRBJ1-1, with D unresolved. This CDR3 has 14 amino acids. Germline V lookup: CDR1 SQVTM, CDR2 ANQGSEA.

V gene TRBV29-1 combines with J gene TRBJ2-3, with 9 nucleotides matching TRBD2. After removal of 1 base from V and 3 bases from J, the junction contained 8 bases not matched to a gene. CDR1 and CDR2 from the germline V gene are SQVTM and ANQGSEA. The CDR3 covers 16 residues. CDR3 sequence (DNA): TGCAGCGTTGAAGTTGGTAGCGGGAGCATAACAGATACGCAGTATTTT. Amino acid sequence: CSVEVGSGSITDTQYF.

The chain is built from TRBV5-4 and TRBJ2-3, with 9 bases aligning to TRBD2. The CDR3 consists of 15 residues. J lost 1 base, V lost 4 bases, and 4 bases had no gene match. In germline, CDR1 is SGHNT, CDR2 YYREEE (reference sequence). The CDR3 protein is CASSARLAGTDTQYF. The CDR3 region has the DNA TGTGCCAGCAGCGCCCGACTAGCGGGCACAGATACGCAGTATTTT.

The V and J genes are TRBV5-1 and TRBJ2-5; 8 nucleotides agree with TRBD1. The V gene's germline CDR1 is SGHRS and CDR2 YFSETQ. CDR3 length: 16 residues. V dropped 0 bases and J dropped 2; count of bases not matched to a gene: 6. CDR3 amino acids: CASSLEDRVKQETQYF. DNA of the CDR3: TGCGCCAGCAGCTTGGAGGACAGGGTAAAGCAAGAGACCCAGTACTTC.

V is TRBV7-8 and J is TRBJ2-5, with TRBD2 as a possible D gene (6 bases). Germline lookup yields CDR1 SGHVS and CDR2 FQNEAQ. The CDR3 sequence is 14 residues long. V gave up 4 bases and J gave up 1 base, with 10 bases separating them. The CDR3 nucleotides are TGTGCCAGCAGCTATCGGGAGCCCCAAGAGACCCAGTACTTC. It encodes CASSYREPQETQYF. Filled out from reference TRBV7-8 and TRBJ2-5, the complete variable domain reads GAGVSQSPRYKVAKRGQDVALRCDPISGHVSLFWYQQALGQGPEFLTYFQNEAQLDKSGLPSDRFFAERPEGSVSTLKIQRTQQEDSAVYLCASSYREPQETQYFGPGTRLLVL.

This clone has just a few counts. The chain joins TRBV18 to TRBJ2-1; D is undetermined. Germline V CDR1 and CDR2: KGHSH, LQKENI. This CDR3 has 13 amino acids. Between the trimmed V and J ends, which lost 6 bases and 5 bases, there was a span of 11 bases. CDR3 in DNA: TGTGCCAGCTCGAGGCTTACCGACAATGAGCAGTTCTTC. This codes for CASSRLTDNEQFF. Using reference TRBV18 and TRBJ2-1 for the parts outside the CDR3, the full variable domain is NAGVMQNPRHLVRRRGQEARLRCSPMKGHSHVYWYRQLPEEGLKFMVYLQKENIIDESGMPKERFSAEFPKEGPSILRIQQVVRGDSAAYFCASSRLTDNEQFFGPGTRLTVL.

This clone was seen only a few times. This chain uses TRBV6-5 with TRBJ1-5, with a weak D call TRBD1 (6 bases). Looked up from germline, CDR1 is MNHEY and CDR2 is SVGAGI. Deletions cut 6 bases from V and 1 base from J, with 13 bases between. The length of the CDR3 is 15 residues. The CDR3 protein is CASRSAGVSNQPQHF. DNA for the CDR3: TGTGCCAGCAGGTCGGCAGGGGTAAGCAATCAGCCCCAGCATTTT.

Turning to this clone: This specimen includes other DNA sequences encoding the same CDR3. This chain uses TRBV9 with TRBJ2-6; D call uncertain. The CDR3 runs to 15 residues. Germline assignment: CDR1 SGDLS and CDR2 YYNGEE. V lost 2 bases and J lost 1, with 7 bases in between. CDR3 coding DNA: TGTGCCAGCAGCGTCGCCGGGTCTGGGGCCAACGTCCTGACTTTC. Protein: CASSVAGSGANVLTF.

The CDR3 protein is CAWSQLTGGRGVGGYTF. For the CDR3, the DNA is TGTGCCTGGAGCCAACTCACAGGGGGCAGAGGAGTGGGTGGCTACACCTTC. This chain joins TRBV30 and TRBJ1-2, with 9 bases fitting TRBD1. The CDR3 sequence is 17 residues long. Germline CDR1 reads GTSNPN; CDR2 reads SVGIG (reference sequence). With 3 bases clipped from V and 7 bases from J, the junction kept 18 bases outside the gene matches. The variable domain in full, with the rest retrieved from reference TRBV30 and TRBJ1-2, is SQTIHQWPATLVQPVGSPLSLECTVEGTSNPNLYWYRQAAGRGLQLLFYSVGIGQISSEVPQNLSASRPQDRQFILSSKKLLLSDSGFYLCAWSQLTGGRGVGGYTFGSGTRLTVV.

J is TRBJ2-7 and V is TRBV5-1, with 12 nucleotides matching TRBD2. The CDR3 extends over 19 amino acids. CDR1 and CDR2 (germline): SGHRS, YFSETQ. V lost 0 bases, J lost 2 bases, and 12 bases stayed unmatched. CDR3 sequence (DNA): TGCGCCAGCAGCTTGGCCCCACCTAGCGGGAGGGCCACCGCCTACGAGCAGTACTTC. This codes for CASSLAPPSGRATAYEQYF.

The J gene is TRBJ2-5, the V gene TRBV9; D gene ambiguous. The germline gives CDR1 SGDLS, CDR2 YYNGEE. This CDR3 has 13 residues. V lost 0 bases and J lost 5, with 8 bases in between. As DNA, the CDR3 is TGTGCCAGCAGCGTAGACTCCGGGGAGACCCAGTACTTC. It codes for CASSVDSGETQYF.

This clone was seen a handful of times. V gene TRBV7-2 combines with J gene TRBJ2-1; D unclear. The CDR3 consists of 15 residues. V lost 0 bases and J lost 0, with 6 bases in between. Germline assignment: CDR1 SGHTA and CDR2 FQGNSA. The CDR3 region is CASSLAVNSYNEQFF. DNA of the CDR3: TGTGCCAGCAGCTTAGCCGTGAACTCCTACAATGAGCAGTTCTTC.

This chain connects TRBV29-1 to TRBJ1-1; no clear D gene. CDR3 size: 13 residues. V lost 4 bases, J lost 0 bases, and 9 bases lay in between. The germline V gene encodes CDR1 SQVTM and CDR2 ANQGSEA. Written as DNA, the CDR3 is TGCAGCGTTGGTCGGGTTATGAACACTGAAGCTTTCTTT. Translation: CSVGRVMNTEAFF. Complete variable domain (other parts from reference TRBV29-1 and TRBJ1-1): SAVISQKPSRDICQRGTSLTIQCQVDSQVTMMFWYRQQPGQSLTLIATANQGSEATYESGFVIDKFPISRPNLTFSTLTVSNMSPEDSSIYLCSVGRVMNTEAFFGQGTRLTVV.

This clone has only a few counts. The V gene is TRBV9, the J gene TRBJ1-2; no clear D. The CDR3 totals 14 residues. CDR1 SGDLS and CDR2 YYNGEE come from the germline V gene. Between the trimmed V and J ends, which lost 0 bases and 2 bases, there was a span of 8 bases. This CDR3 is CASSVGAGNYGYTF. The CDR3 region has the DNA TGTGCCAGCAGCGTAGGGGCAGGAAACTATGGCTACACCTTC. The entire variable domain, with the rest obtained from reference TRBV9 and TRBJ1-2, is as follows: DSGVTQTPKHLITATGQRVTLRCSPRSGDLSVYWYQQSLDQGLQFLIQYYNGEERAKGNILERFSAQQFPDLHSELNLSSLELGDSALYFCASSVGAGNYGYTFGSGTRLTVV.

CDR3 residues: CSGNRDNNQPQHF. The DNA for the CDR3 is TGCAGCGGAAACAGGGACAACAATCAGCCCCAGCATTTT. The chain uses TRBV29-1 and TRBJ1-5; perhaps TRBD1 as D (6 bases). This CDR3 contains 13 residues. Trimming cost V 7 bases and J 3 bases, with 13 bases left between them. Germline lookup yields CDR1 SQVTM and CDR2 ANQGSEA.

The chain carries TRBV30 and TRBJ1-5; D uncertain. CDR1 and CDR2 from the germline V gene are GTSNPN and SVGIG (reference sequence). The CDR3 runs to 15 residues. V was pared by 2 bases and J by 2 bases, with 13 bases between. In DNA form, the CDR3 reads TGTGCCTGGAGTTCTCCCTCGAGGGGCAATCAGCCCCAGCATTTT. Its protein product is CAWSSPSRGNQPQHF.

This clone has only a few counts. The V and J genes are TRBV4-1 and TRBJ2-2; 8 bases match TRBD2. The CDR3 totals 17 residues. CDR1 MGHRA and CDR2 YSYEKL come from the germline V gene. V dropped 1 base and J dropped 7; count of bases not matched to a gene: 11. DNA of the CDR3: TGCGCCAGCAGCCAAGTTGATATGGGACTAGTGTTCGGGGAGCTGTTTTTT. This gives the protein CASSQVDMGLVFGELFF.

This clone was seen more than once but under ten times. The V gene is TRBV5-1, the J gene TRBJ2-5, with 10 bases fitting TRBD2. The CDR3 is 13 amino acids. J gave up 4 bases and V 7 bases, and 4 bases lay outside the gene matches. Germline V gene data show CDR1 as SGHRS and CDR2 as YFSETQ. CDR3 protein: CASAASGRETQYF. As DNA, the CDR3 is TGCGCCAGCGCGGCTAGCGGGAGAGAGACCCAGTACTTC.

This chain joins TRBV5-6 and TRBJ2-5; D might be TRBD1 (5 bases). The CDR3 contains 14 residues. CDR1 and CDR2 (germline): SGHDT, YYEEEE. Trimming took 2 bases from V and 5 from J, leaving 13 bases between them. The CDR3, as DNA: TGTGCCAGCAGCTTCAGGGATTTCGGGGAGACCCAGTACTTC. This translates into CASSFRDFGETQYF.

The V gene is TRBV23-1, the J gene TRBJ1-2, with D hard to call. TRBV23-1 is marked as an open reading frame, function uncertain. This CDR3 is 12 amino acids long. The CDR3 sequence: CAEGRRIYGYTF. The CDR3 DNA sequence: TGCGCAGAAGGACGGAGGATCTATGGCTACACCTTC.

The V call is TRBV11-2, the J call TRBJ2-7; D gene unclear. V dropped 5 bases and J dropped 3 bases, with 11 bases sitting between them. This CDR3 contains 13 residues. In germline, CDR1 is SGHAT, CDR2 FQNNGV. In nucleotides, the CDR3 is TGTGCCAGCAGCCCCTTTGGAATCTACGAGCAGTACTTC. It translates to CASSPFGIYEQYF.

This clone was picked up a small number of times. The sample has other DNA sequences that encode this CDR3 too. CDR3 amino acids: CSVAGLMNTEAFF. CDR3 DNA: TGCAGCGTTGCAGGCCTGATGAACACTGAAGCTTTCTTT. The chain carries TRBV29-1 and TRBJ1-1; D unresolved. V lost 4 bases and J 0 bases, leaving 9 bases between the germline ends. The CDR3 has 13 residues. CDR1 is SQVTM and CDR2 is ANQGSEA in the germline V gene.

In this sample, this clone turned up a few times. The CDR3 sequence is CASSPGPSYNEQFF. In DNA form, the CDR3 reads TGTGCCAGCAGCCCCGGCCCTTCCTACAATGAGCAGTTCTTC. The rearrangement joins TRBV11-3 to TRBJ2-1; no reliable D call. Per germline, CDR1 SGHNT and CDR2 YENEEA. V dropped 5 bases and J dropped 1 base, with 9 bases sitting between them. The CDR3 contains 14 residues.

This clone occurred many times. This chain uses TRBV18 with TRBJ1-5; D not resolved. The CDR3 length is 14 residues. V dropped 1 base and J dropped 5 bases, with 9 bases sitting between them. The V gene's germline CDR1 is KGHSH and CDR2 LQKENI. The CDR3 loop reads CASSPRRGDQPQHF. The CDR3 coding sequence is TGTGCCAGCTCACCACGTCGCGGAGATCAGCCCCAGCATTTT.

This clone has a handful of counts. This CDR3 is CASSLLLEQYF. DNA for the CDR3: TGTGCCAGCAGCTTACTATTAGAGCAGTACTTC. This chain connects TRBV11-2 to TRBJ2-5; D call uncertain. The CDR3 consists of 11 residues. V lost 2 bases and J 11 bases, leaving 9 bases between the germline ends. CDR1 and CDR2 from the germline V gene are SGHAT and FQNNGV.

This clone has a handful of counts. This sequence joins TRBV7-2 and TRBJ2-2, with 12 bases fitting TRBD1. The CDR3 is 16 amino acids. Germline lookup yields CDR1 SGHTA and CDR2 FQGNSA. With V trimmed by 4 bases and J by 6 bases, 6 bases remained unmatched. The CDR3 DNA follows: TGTGCCAGCAGCTCCAGGGGACAGGGGGCCTCCGGGGAGCTGTTTTTT. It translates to CASSSRGQGASGELFF.